Below, 10 T cell receptor beta chains from the same sample are listed, as sequenced in a study of blood T cell repertoires in COVID-19. Sequenced by immunoSEQ multiplex PCR; TCRdb stores in-frame clones only, minus some. The table shows 120,000 to 150,000 clones, with roughly four fifths occurring only once. The specimen sequenced was peripheral blood. These receptors were taken from a human donor with acute or convalescent COVID-19. The donor label of this sample is uncertain.

The CDR3 spells CASLDRTSQGNTIYF. The CDR3 DNA follows: TGTGCCAGTCTCGACAGGACCTCACAGGGGAACACCATATATTTT. The rearrangement links TRBV19 to TRBJ1-3, with TRBD1 matching 7 bases. The V gene end was trimmed by 8 bases and the J gene end by 7 bases; junction bases not matched to a gene: 14. The CDR3 is 15 amino acids. Germline CDR1 reads LNHDA; CDR2 reads SQIVND (reference sequence).

V gene TRBV6-5 combines with J gene TRBJ1-2; a weak D match, TRBD1 (5 bases). Germline V CDR1 and CDR2: MNHEY, SVGAGI. The CDR3 is 12 residues long. V lost 8 bases and J lost 2, with 9 bases in between. DNA of the CDR3: TGTGCCAGCGGGGCAGGGAACTATGGCTACACCTTC. Protein: CASGAGNYGYTF.

This clone was seen a few times. The chain has TRBV29-1 and TRBJ1-4; maybe TRBD1 (6 bases). Trimming stripped 7 bases from V and 3 bases from J, with 15 bases between. The CDR3 consists of 14 residues. Germline V CDR1 and CDR2: SQVTM, ANQGSEA. The CDR3 reads CSAATGIANEKLFF. CDR3 coding DNA: TGCAGCGCCGCAACAGGGATAGCTAATGAAAAACTGTTTTTT.

In this sample, this clone turned up once. The chain carries TRBV11-2 and TRBJ2-2; a possible D gene is TRBD2 (6 bases). V was pared by 1 base and J by 7 bases, with 19 bases between. The CDR3 is made up of 17 amino acids. The germline V gene encodes CDR1 SGHAT and CDR2 FQNNGV. CDR3 loop: CASSLVLQRAEGGELFF. Here the CDR3 DNA reads TGTGCCAGCAGCTTAGTTCTCCAGCGGGCGGAGGGCGGGGAGCTGTTTTTT.

In its sample, this clone was seen a few times. The chain uses TRBV7-9 and TRBJ1-5, with 10 bases matching TRBD1. J was trimmed by 5 bases and V by 5 bases; bases with no gene match: 6. This CDR3 spans 15 amino acids. Germline lookup yields CDR1 SEHNR and CDR2 FQNEAQ (reference sequence). The CDR3 loop reads CASSRGQGNHQPQHF. CDR3 bases: TGTGCCAGCAGCAGGGGACAGGGGAACCATCAGCCCCAGCATTTT.

V and J are TRBV19 and TRBJ1-6, with D perhaps matching TRBD1 (5 bases). Per the germline V gene, CDR1 is LNHDA and CDR2 is SQIVND (reference sequence). V lost 5 bases and J 9 bases, leaving 14 bases between the germline ends. CDR3 length: 14 amino acids. The CDR3 sequence: CASSGEGVRSPLHF. The CDR3 nucleotides read TGTGCCAGTAGTGGGGAAGGGGTCCGTTCACCCCTCCACTTT.

This chain links TRBV30 with TRBJ1-1; 9 bases are shared with TRBD1. J lost 4 bases, V lost 3 bases, and 6 bases had no gene match. Per germline, CDR1 GTSNPN and CDR2 SVGIG (reference sequence). This CDR3 has 14 amino acids. The CDR3 coding sequence is TGTGCCTGGAGCATCCGGGACAGGGCCACTGAAGCTTTCTTT. Its translation is CAWSIRDRATEAFF.

This chain links TRBV6-1 with TRBJ1-2, with TRBD1 as a possible D gene (6 bases). The CDR3 covers 15 residues. The germline V gene has CDR1 MNHNS and CDR2 SASEGT. V was trimmed by 3 bases and J by 0 bases, leaving 11 bases between them. CDR3 bases: TGTGCCAGCAGTGACCCAGGGGCAGCTAACTATGGCTACACCTTC. Amino acids: CASSDPGAANYGYTF.

CDR3 region: CASSTGGGETQYF. CDR3 sequence (DNA): TGTGCCAGCTCCACCGGGGGGGGAGAGACCCAGTACTTC. This rearrangement joins TRBV18 to TRBJ2-5, with 8 positions matching TRBD2. Germline CDR1 KGHSH, CDR2 LQKENI. The junction had 4 bases not matched to a gene; V was cut back by 6 bases and J by 4 bases. The CDR3 sequence is 13 residues long. The full variable domain, in which reference TRBV18 and TRBJ2-5 provide the parts outside the CDR3, is NAGVMQNPRHLVRRRGQEARLRCSPMKGHSHVYWYRQLPEEGLKFMVYLQKENIIDESGMPKERFSAEFPKEGPSILRIQQVVRGDSAAYFCASSTGGGETQYFGPGTRLLVL.

This chain joins TRBV10-3 and TRBJ1-1; weak D call: TRBD1 (6 bases). Germline V gene data show CDR1 as ENHRY and CDR2 as SYGVKD. This CDR3 comprises 16 residues. Trimming took off 0 bases at V and 0 bases at J, with 11 bases between the two ends. In nucleotides, the CDR3 is TGTGCCATCAGTGAGTCAGGGGGAGGGATGAACACTGAAGCTTTCTTT. Protein product: CAISESGGGMNTEAFF.